The 3 T cell receptor beta chains in this list originate from one sample, sequenced in a study of blood T cell repertoires in COVID-19. The table came from immunoSEQ multiplex PCR; TCRdb's copy has only in-frame clones and leaves some out. The sample lists some 100,000 clones; around nine tenths were seen once. The sequencing sample was made of peripheral blood. The source of these receptors is a human donor with acute or convalescent COVID-19. The donor label of this sample is uncertain.

This clone was seen a single time. The chain links TRBV9 to TRBJ1-3; 10 bases are a match to TRBD1. V was clipped by 0 bases and J by 0 bases; unmatched bases: 6. The CDR3 consists of 18 residues. Germline V gene lookup returns CDR1 SGDLS and CDR2 YYNGEE. The CDR3 region is CASSVEGQGGISGNTIYF. The CDR3 coding sequence is TGTGCCAGCAGCGTAGAAGGACAGGGGGGAATCTCTGGAAACACCATATATTTT.

The V and J genes are TRBV4-1 and TRBJ1-6; D uncertain. V lost 0 bases and J 0 bases, leaving 12 bases between the germline ends. The CDR3 spans 18 residues. Germline assignment: CDR1 MGHRA and CDR2 YSYEKL. The CDR3 loop reads CASSQEPVLSSYNSPLHF. CDR3 DNA sequence: TGCGCCAGCAGCCAAGAACCCGTCCTGAGCTCCTATAATTCACCCCTCCACTTT.

The chain joins TRBV5-1 to TRBJ1-2; no clear D gene. Trimming cost V 5 bases and J 5 bases, with 13 bases left between them. Germline CDR1 reads SGHRS; CDR2 reads YFSETQ. The CDR3 runs to 13 residues. The DNA for the CDR3 is TGCGCCAGCAGTCGCCTGACGGGGTATGGCTACACCTTC. Protein product: CASSRLTGYGYTF.